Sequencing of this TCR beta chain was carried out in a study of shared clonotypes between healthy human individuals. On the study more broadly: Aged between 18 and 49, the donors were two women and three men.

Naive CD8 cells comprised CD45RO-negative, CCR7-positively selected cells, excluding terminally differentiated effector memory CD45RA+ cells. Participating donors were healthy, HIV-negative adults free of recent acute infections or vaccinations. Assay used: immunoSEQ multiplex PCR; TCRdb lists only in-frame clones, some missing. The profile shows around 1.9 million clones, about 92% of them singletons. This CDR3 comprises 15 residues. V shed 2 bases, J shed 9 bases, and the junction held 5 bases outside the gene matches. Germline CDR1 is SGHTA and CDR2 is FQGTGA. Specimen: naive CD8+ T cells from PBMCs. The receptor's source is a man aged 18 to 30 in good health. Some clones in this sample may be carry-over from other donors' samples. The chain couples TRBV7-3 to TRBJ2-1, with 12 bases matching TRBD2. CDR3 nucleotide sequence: TGTGCCAGCAGCTTAGGGCTAGCGGGAGGGACTGAGCAGTTCTTC. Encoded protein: CASSLGLAGGTEQFF.